These 16 T cell receptor beta chains originate from one sample sequenced in a study of blood T cell repertoires in COVID-19. The method was immunoSEQ multiplex PCR; TCRdb's version includes in-frame clones alone and lacks a portion of them. The repertoire consists of about 250,000 clones, with around 86% occurring once and the leading ten covering about 5.4%. The sample was peripheral blood. These receptors all stem from a woman of 80 years or more with COVID-19, enrolled during active disease.

This clone was observed a handful of times. V and J are TRBV11-2 and TRBJ1-1; D remains ambiguous. CDR1 is SGHAT and CDR2 is FQNNGV in the germline V gene. V lost 4 bases to trimming and J lost 4 bases, with 10 bases between them. The CDR3 runs 13 residues. DNA of the CDR3: TGTGCCAGCAGCTCTCTCGGCGGCACTGAAGCTTTCTTT. Its translation is CASSSLGGTEAFF.

The J gene is TRBJ2-7, the V gene TRBV6-5; D perhaps matches TRBD1 (6 bases). V lost 0 bases and J lost 2, with 14 bases in between. Germline values: CDR1 MNHEY, CDR2 SVGAGI. The CDR3 covers 16 residues. CDR3: CASSYSTDDRTYEQYF. As DNA, the CDR3 is TGTGCCAGCAGTTACTCGACGGACGACAGGACCTACGAGCAGTACTTC.

The gene calls are TRBV5-4 and TRBJ1-2; the match to TRBD1 covers 7 bases. There are 14 residues in the CDR3. V lost 4 bases to trimming and J lost 8 bases; unmatched junction nucleotides: 11. CDR1 is SGHNT, CDR2 YYREEE, per germline (reference sequence). The CDR3 spells CASSPGGESEGYTF. The CDR3 nucleotides are TGTGCCAGCAGCCCAGGGGGTGAGAGTGAAGGCTACACCTTC.

The genes are TRBV28 and TRBJ1-2, with D perhaps matching TRBD1 (6 bases). Germline V gene data show CDR1 as MDHEN and CDR2 as SYDVKM. This CDR3 spans 11 amino acids. Trimming pared 5 bases from V and 14 bases from J, leaving 15 bases between. The CDR3 region is CASSKWGLQTF. Here the CDR3 DNA reads TGTGCCAGCAGTAAGTGGGGGCTTCAGACCTTC.

The rearrangement joins TRBV11-2 to TRBJ2-5; perhaps TRBD1 as D (5 bases). The CDR3 consists of 12 residues. Trimming stripped 3 bases from V and 5 bases from J, with 7 bases between. Germline V gene sequence: CDR1 SGHAT, CDR2 FQNNGV. As DNA, the CDR3 is TGTGCCAGCAGCTTTGGGGCGGAGACCCAGTACTTC. Translation: CASSFGAETQYF.

CDR3 nucleotides: TGTGCCAGCAGCTCCGGGATAGGCGAGCAGTACTTC. This gives the protein CASSSGIGEQYF. The chain combines TRBV7-2 with TRBJ2-7; D perhaps matches TRBD2 (5 bases). Per the germline V gene, CDR1 is SGHTA and CDR2 is FQGNSA. This CDR3 region has 12 residues. Deletions cut 4 bases from V and 6 bases from J, with 10 bases between.

This rearrangement joins TRBV4-1 to TRBJ2-5; D may be TRBD2 (7 bases). This CDR3 is built from 17 residues. V shed 1 base and J shed 5 bases, with 20 bases lying between them. From germline, CDR1 is MGHRA and CDR2 YSYEKL. The CDR3 region is CASSQVAGAGGSETQYF. The CDR3 DNA is TGCGCCAGCAGCCAAGTGGCGGGGGCCGGGGGCTCGGAGACCCAGTACTTC.

V is TRBV18 and J is TRBJ1-4, with TRBD1 identical over 7 bases. Germline lookup yields CDR1 KGHSH and CDR2 LQKENI. The CDR3 extends over 17 amino acids. Trimming at V came to 3 bases and at J to 3 bases, leaving 10 bases not matched to a gene. Written as DNA, the CDR3 is TGTGCCAGCTCACCCACCGTTCAACAGGGGTCTAATGAAAAACTGTTTTTT. Protein: CASSPTVQQGSNEKLFF.

The chain combines TRBV5-1 with TRBJ2-3, with a possible D match to TRBD1 (5 bases). V shed 0 bases and J shed 1 base, with 12 bases lying between them. This CDR3 region has 16 residues. Germline V gives CDR1 SGHRS, CDR2 YFSETQ. The CDR3 DNA is TGCGCCAGCAGCTTGGCGACAGTGGACCGCACAGATACGCAGTATTTT. Amino acids: CASSLATVDRTDTQYF. Supplemented by reference TRBV5-1 and TRBJ2-3, the full variable domain reads KAGVTQTPRYLIKTRGQQVTLSCSPISGHRSVSWYQQTPGQGLQFLFEYFSETQRNKGNFPGRFSGRQFSNSRSEMNVSTLELGDSALYLCASSLATVDRTDTQYFGPGTRLTVL.

The chain carries TRBV13 and TRBJ1-2; D is perhaps TRBD1 (5 bases). This CDR3 is 17 amino acids long. Trimming pared 0 bases from V and 2 bases from J, leaving 16 bases between. The germline CDR1 and CDR2 sequences are PRHDT and FYEKMQ (reference sequence). This CDR3 reads CASSLGPFRGANYGYTF. DNA of the CDR3: TGTGCCAGCAGCTTAGGTCCCTTTCGCGGGGCAAACTATGGCTACACCTTC.

The chain joins TRBV19 to TRBJ2-7, with D possibly matching TRBD1 (5 bases). This CDR3 has 13 amino acids. Trimming left V 4 bases short and J 7 bases short, with 14 bases between. Germline-derived CDR1 and CDR2 are LNHDA and SQIVND (reference sequence). CDR3 sequence (DNA): TGTGCCAGTAGTACCACCTGGGGCGGAGAGCAGTACGTC. Its translation: CASSTTWGGEQYV.

This chain links TRBV24-1 with TRBJ2-7; 8 bases line up with TRBD1. Germline V gene lookup returns CDR1 KGHDR and CDR2 SFDVKD. The CDR3 consists of 15 residues. The V and J ends lost 0 bases and 4 bases, in that order; junction bases with no gene match: 4. Here the CDR3 DNA reads TGTGCCACCAGTGATTTGACAGGGGGAAAGTACGAGCAGTACTTC. It yields the protein CATSDLTGGKYEQYF.

The rearrangement joins TRBV14 to TRBJ1-1; perhaps TRBD1 as D (5 bases). The CDR3 has 13 amino acids. V gave up 1 base and J gave up 5 bases, with 8 bases separating them. Germline V gene data show CDR1 as SGHDN and CDR2 as FVKESK. Here the CDR3 DNA reads TGTGCCAGCAGCCAAGGGGGGAGGACTGAAGCTTTCTTT. Its protein product is CASSQGGRTEAFF.

The chain's CDR3 is CASSQDGGKTQYF. The CDR3 DNA sequence: TGTGCCAGCAGCCAGGACGGGGGAAAGACCCAGTACTTC. The chain links TRBV3-1 (or the pseudogene TRBV3-2) to TRBJ2-5; D perhaps matches TRBD2 (6 bases). The CDR3 extends over 13 amino acids. CDR1 is LGHDT and CDR2 is YNNKEL in the germline V gene (reference sequence). V lost 3 bases, J lost 6 bases, and 11 bases lay in between.

Worth noting for this clone: At the DNA level, this CDR3 is encoded by other sequences in the same sample as well. V gene TRBV7-2 combines with J gene TRBJ2-5; D gene uncertain. Germline lookup yields CDR1 SGHTA and CDR2 FQGNSA. Deletions cut 4 bases from V and 2 bases from J, with 8 bases between. The CDR3 has 13 amino acids. Written as DNA, the CDR3 is TGTGCCAGCAGCTCGCTACCACAAGAGACCCAGTACTTC. Translated: CASSSLPQETQYF.

This chain uses TRBV6-5 with TRBJ1-2; TRBD1 aligns across 7 bases. CDR1 MNHEY and CDR2 SVGAGI come from the germline V gene. The CDR3 runs to 14 residues. Trimming removed 3 bases from V and 3 bases from J; junction bases left unmatched: 4. CDR3 nucleotide sequence: TGTGCCAGCAGTTATAGGCAGGGGGACTATGGCTACACCTTC. It specifies CASSYRQGDYGYTF.